This entry lists 22 T cell receptor beta chains sequenced from one sample in a study of cytomegalovirus exposure and HLA in healthy donors. The PCR was carried out with 60 Vbeta primers and 13 Jbeta primers. This table comes from immunoSEQ multiplex PCR, and its TCRdb copy is limited to in-frame clones, with some not included. The sample lists 45,000 to 65,000 clones; 77% were seen once. The sequencing sample was made of PBMCs. These receptors were obtained from a woman in her forties in good health and CMV-seropositive.

The sample holds one count of this clone. This chain connects TRBV6-4 to TRBJ2-1; 7 bases fit TRBD2. The germline V gene has CDR1 MRHNA and CDR2 SNTAGT. With V trimmed by 6 bases and J by 5 bases, 10 bases remained unmatched. This CDR3 contains 15 residues. CDR3 in DNA: TGTGCCAGCAGCCTTGAAGCGGGGCCGAACAATGAGCAGTTCTTC. Amino acids: CASSLEAGPNNEQFF.

This clone was detected a few times. The rearrangement links TRBV10-3 to TRBJ2-5, with D perhaps matching TRBD2 (5 bases). Germline CDR1 is ENHRY and CDR2 is SYGVKD. V lost 2 bases, J lost 6 bases, and 10 bases lay in between. The CDR3 has 13 amino acids. For the CDR3, the DNA is TGTGCCATCAGTGAGGAGGGCCGAAAGACCCAGTACTTC. The encoded protein is CAISEEGRKTQYF.

The chain employs TRBV5-6 and TRBJ2-6; TRBD1 agrees at 7 bases. J was trimmed by 4 bases and V by 3 bases; bases with no gene match: 16. The CDR3 loop spans 19 amino acids. The V gene's germline CDR1 is SGHDT and CDR2 YYEEEE. CDR3 nucleotides: TGTGCCAGCAGCTACCCGACAGGGCTGAATCCAGCCGGGGCCAACGTCCTGACTTTC. Amino acid sequence: CASSYPTGLNPAGANVLTF.

The chain is built from TRBV19 and TRBJ1-5; TRBD1 is a possible D gene (5 bases). The CDR3 consists of 13 residues. Trimming pared 6 bases from V and 6 bases from J, leaving 12 bases between. Germline assignment: CDR1 LNHDA and CDR2 SQIVND (reference sequence). CDR3 in DNA: TGTGCCAGTAGCCTCCCGGGGGGTCAGCCCCAGCATTTT. Residues: CASSLPGGQPQHF.

The chain carries TRBV4-2 and TRBJ2-1, with 7 positions matching TRBD2. Germline CDR1 is LGHNA and CDR2 is YNFKEQ. The CDR3 is made up of 15 amino acids. J lost 8 bases, V lost 0 bases, and 7 bases had no gene match. The CDR3 sequence: CASSQETSRSHEQFF. In DNA form, the CDR3 reads TGTGCCAGCAGCCAAGAGACTAGCAGGTCCCATGAGCAGTTCTTC.

V is TRBV10-2 and J is TRBJ1-6; 7 positions agree with TRBD1. CDR3 length equals 13 residues. Germline trimming cut 6 bases from V and 6 bases from J; bases unmatched to any gene: 2. Germline V lookup: CDR1 WSHSY, CDR2 SAAADI. CDR3 in amino acids: CASRAGGNSPLHF. The CDR3 DNA reads as TGCGCCAGCAGGGCAGGGGGTAATTCACCCCTCCACTTT.

The CDR3 coding sequence is TGTGCCTGGATCGCAACAGGTAGACACACTGAAGCTTTCTTT. Translated, it gives CAWIATGRHTEAFF. V usage is TRBV30 and J usage is TRBJ1-1; tentatively, D is TRBD1 (5 bases). The CDR3 has 14 amino acids. V lost 4 bases, J lost 3 bases, and 15 bases lay in between. CDR1 is GTSNPN, CDR2 SVGIG, per germline (reference sequence).

The V and J genes are TRBV18 and TRBJ2-5; TRBD1 might be the D (6 bases). Trimming pared 5 bases from V and 4 bases from J, leaving 14 bases between. This CDR3 comprises 14 residues. Germline lookup yields CDR1 KGHSH and CDR2 LQKENI. The CDR3 loop is CASSTTTGGETQYF. CDR3 DNA sequence: TGTGCCAGCTCAACCACGACAGGTGGAGAGACCCAGTACTTC.

The V and J genes are TRBV11-2 and TRBJ1-1, with TRBD1 identical over 7 bases. The J segment lost 5 bases and the V segment lost 5 bases, leaving 8 bases of the junction unmatched. Germline V lookup: CDR1 SGHAT, CDR2 FQNNGV. The CDR3 covers 14 residues. The CDR3 protein is CASSPSTGRTEAFF. Written as DNA, the CDR3 is TGTGCCAGCAGCCCATCGACAGGGCGTACTGAAGCTTTCTTT. The full variable domain, completed using reference TRBV11-2 and TRBJ1-1, is EAGVAQSPRYKIIEKRQSVAFWCNPISGHATLYWYQQILGQGPKLLIQFQNNGVVDDSQLPKDRFSAERLKGVDSTLKIQPAKLEDSAVYLCASSPSTGRTEAFFGQGTRLTVV.

The gene calls are TRBV5-1 and TRBJ2-5; D perhaps matches TRBD2 (6 bases). V dropped 0 bases and J dropped 5 bases, with 11 bases sitting between them. The CDR3 is 14 amino acids. Germline V gene data show CDR1 as SGHRS and CDR2 as YFSETQ. For the CDR3, the DNA is TGCGCCAGCAGCTTGGGACTAGACGGGGAGACCCAGTACTTC. It yields the protein CASSLGLDGETQYF.

The chain joins TRBV19 to TRBJ2-7; 8 bases agree with TRBD2. The CDR3 sequence is 14 residues long. From germline, CDR1 is LNHDA and CDR2 SQIVND (reference sequence). J was trimmed by 6 bases and V by 4 bases; bases with no gene match: 8. The CDR3 DNA reads TGTGCCAGTAGTACGCCCGGGGGGGCCGGCGAGCAGTACTTC. Translation gives CASSTPGGAGEQYF.

This clone was seen a single time. This chain joins TRBV28 and TRBJ1-5; D not certain. The CDR3 contains 12 residues. Germline V lookup: CDR1 MDHEN, CDR2 SYDVKM. Trimming took off 5 bases at V and 7 bases at J, with 9 bases between the two ends. The CDR3 region has the DNA TGTGCCAGCAGTCCGCCGGGGCAGCCCCAGCATTTT. It specifies CASSPPGQPQHF.

The J gene is TRBJ2-1, the V gene TRBV7-6, with D perhaps TRBD2 (6 bases). Trimming took 5 bases from V and 4 from J, leaving 12 bases between them. The germline gives CDR1 SGHVS, CDR2 FNYEAQ. The CDR3 loop spans 14 amino acids. The CDR3 DNA is TGTGCCAGCAGCCAAAGACTAGGTTACAATGAGCAGTTCTTC. It specifies CASSQRLGYNEQFF.

V is TRBV29-1 and J is TRBJ2-7, with D perhaps TRBD1 (5 bases). The germline V gene has CDR1 SQVTM and CDR2 ANQGSEA. Trimming stripped 0 bases from V and 4 bases from J, with 10 bases between. CDR3 size: 13 residues. CDR3 residues: CSVEDRQNYEQYF. As DNA, the CDR3 is TGCAGCGTTGAAGACAGACAGAATTACGAGCAGTACTTC.

The chain joins TRBV6-6 to TRBJ1-6, with unresolved D. Trimming stripped 7 bases from V and 0 bases from J, with 13 bases between. This CDR3 is built from 16 residues. Germline CDR1 MNHNY, CDR2 SVGAGI (reference sequence). The DNA for the CDR3 is TGTGCCAGCATCGGGTACGAAGGCTCCTATAATTCACCCCTCCACTTT. It translates to CASIGYEGSYNSPLHF.

This sequence joins TRBV7-9 and TRBJ1-2, with 8 positions matching TRBD1. The CDR3 is 14 residues long. Trimming removed 5 bases from V and 6 bases from J; junction bases left unmatched: 8. The germline gives CDR1 SEHNR, CDR2 FQNEAQ (reference sequence). The CDR3 reads CASSPADRVNGYTF. In nucleotides, the CDR3 is TGTGCCAGCAGCCCCGCGGACAGGGTAAATGGCTACACCTTC.

The DNA of the CDR3 is TGTGCCAGCAGTAAGGACAGGAGTAACTATGGCTACACCTTC. Protein: CASSKDRSNYGYTF. V and J are TRBV7-3 and TRBJ1-2, with TRBD1 matching 7 bases. V trimming: 6 bases; J trimming: 1 base; junction bases outside the gene matches: 5. The CDR3 length is 14 residues. In germline, CDR1 is SGHTA, CDR2 FQGTGA.

This chain uses TRBV30 with TRBJ1-2; 7 nucleotides agree with TRBD1. Germline assignment: CDR1 GTSNPN and CDR2 SVGIG (reference sequence). The CDR3 runs 13 residues. J was trimmed by 5 bases and V by 0 bases; bases with no gene match: 3. CDR3 sequence: CAWSVGDRYGYTF. CDR3 DNA: TGTGCCTGGAGTGTTGGGGACAGATATGGCTACACCTTC.

V and J are TRBV7-9 and TRBJ2-3; 7 bases are shared with TRBD1. This CDR3 has 15 amino acids. CDR1 is SEHNR and CDR2 is FQNEAQ in the germline V gene (reference sequence). With V trimmed by 5 bases and J by 3 bases, 8 bases remained unmatched. CDR3 nucleotide sequence: TGTGCCAGCAGCGTAACAGGGGCTGTTACAGATACGCAGTATTTT. Residues: CASSVTGAVTDTQYF.

The chain has TRBV29-1 and TRBJ1-1, with a weak D call TRBD1 (6 bases). The CDR3 sequence is 13 residues long. The V and J ends lost 5 bases and 1 base respectively, with 11 bases between them. Germline V lookup: CDR1 SQVTM, CDR2 ANQGSEA. The CDR3 bases are TGCAGCGTTCTTAGGGGGGGGAACACTGAAGCTTTCTTT. This translates into CSVLRGGNTEAFF.

This chain links TRBV5-1 with TRBJ2-2; tentatively, D is TRBD1 (6 bases). Germline V gene lookup returns CDR1 SGHRS and CDR2 YFSETQ. V dropped 2 bases and J dropped 6 bases, with 17 bases sitting between them. The CDR3 contains 16 residues. The CDR3 region is CASSFRGTSGPGELFF. CDR3 nucleotide sequence: TGCGCCAGCAGCTTTAGGGGGACATCTGGTCCCGGGGAGCTGTTTTTT. The full variable domain, its missing parts supplied by reference TRBV5-1 and TRBJ2-2, is KAGVTQTPRYLIKTRGQQVTLSCSPISGHRSVSWYQQTPGQGLQFLFEYFSETQRNKGNFPGRFSGRQFSNSRSEMNVSTLELGDSALYLCASSFRGTSGPGELFFGEGSRLTVL.

This clone has only a few counts. V is TRBV18 and J is TRBJ1-2; maybe TRBD1 (5 bases). This CDR3 has 15 residues. Trimming took 2 bases from V and 5 from J, leaving 15 bases between them. Germline V lookup: CDR1 KGHSH, CDR2 LQKENI. The CDR3 loop is CASSPTDGGLYGYTF. The CDR3 coding sequence is TGTGCCAGCTCACCAACTGATGGGGGACTTTATGGCTACACCTTC.